Listed below are T cell receptor beta chains from one sample, sequenced in a study of T cell changes during pregnancy in multiple sclerosis. This table comes from immunoSEQ multiplex PCR, and its TCRdb copy is limited to in-frame clones, with some not included. This sample has about 77,000 clones, with 85% to 95% found just once. The source material was peripheral blood, sampled after pregnancy. These TCRs come from a female donor in good health, enrolled as a control in a pregnancy study. Each CDR3 is given without its conserved first and last residue.

>TRBJ2-7|TRBV5-1
ASSLKEGSSYEQY
>TRBJ2-1|TRBV6-5
ASSYSGSSYNEQF
>TRBJ2-7|TRBV28
ASTDRIYEQY
>TRBJ2-3|TRBV6-1
ASLHSGGPAGTQY
>TRBJ2-3|TRBV5-1
ASRQGVFSDTQY
>TRBJ1-6|TRBV28
ASRTQGIGNSPLH
>TRBJ1-1|TRBV18
ASSQGAKVTEAF
>TRBJ1-2|TRBV20-1
SASGSGGYT
>TRBJ2-5|TRBV7-6
ASSSTYYRLQETQY
>TRBJ2-5|TRBV7-3
ASSPRGGLAGGEETQY
>TRBJ2-6|TRBV6-5
ASTHAETGANVLT
>TRBJ1-1|TRBV27
ASSFSRASTEAF
>TRBJ2-5|TRBV11-3
ASSLEGGTQY
>TRBJ1-1|TRBV2
ASGGSFGYTEAF
>TRBJ2-7|TRBV7-7
ASSPSTGSSYEQY
>TRBJ2-1|TRBV14
ASSQDPASVDEQF
>TRBJ2-3|TRBV9
ASSVVASGGDTQY
>TRBJ2-1|TRBV9
ASSAQTGLTYNEQF
>TRBJ1-2|TRBV5-4
ASSPRPATGWYGYT
>TRBJ2-1|TRBV10-3
AIRGRREGLNEQF
>TRBJ2-5|TRBV6-6
ASSYPLAQETQY
>TRBJ2-2|TRBV5-5
ASSVTGGRSGELF
>TRBJ1-4|TRBV11-2
ASSLGQGDEKLF
>TRBJ2-1|TRBV28
ASGRGGPPHNEQF
>TRBJ2-7|TRBV13
ASSMMGGGENSYEQY
>TRBJ2-7|TRBV6-1
ASRSRGSYEQY
>TRBJ2-7|TRBV11-2
ASSYGTLYEQY
>TRBJ2-5|TRBV2
ASRETVGTQY
>TRBJ2-7|TRBV7-2
ASSLRRAQSEQY
>TRBJ1-1|TRBV30
AWSVPGQGRAEAF
>TRBJ1-5|TRBV9
ASSVAETITGGALQPQH
>TRBJ2-1|TRBV27
ASRTLRAGADNEQF
>TRBJ1-5|TRBV5-8
ASSLRSSGDQPQH
>TRBJ2-5|TRBV20-1
SVSEEETQY
>TRBJ2-3|TRBV18
ASSPPGGRASTDTQY
>TRBJ1-1|TRBV28
ASSFRGYTEAF
>TRBJ2-5|TRBV18
ASSPASQETQY
>TRBJ2-3|TRBV6-1
ASSAQQGSGTSGASGTQY
>TRBJ1-4|TRBV29-1
SVRGQTPTNEKLF
>TRBJ1-1|TRBV4-3
ASSQSIGGTEAF
>TRBJ2-3|TRBV19
ASSILEGAGWDTQY
>TRBJ1-2|TRBV30
AWSKAGTGGGYT
>TRBJ2-1|TRBV28
ASNLGTGRRNEQF
>TRBJ2-2|TRBV5-1
ASSYDLIGTGNTGELF
>TRBJ2-2|TRBV5-1
ASSLALYQGRELF
>TRBJ1-4|TRBV7-9
ASEAAEKLF
>TRBJ2-7|TRBV6-6
ASSYWSGRGYEQY